Below are 2 T cell receptor beta chains sequenced from a single sample in a study of shared clonotypes between healthy human individuals. Assay used: immunoSEQ multiplex PCR; TCRdb lists only in-frame clones, some missing. Here the sample spans about 480,000 clones, about 79% being singletons. The material sequenced was PBMCs. Receptor source: a woman between 40 and 55 years old in good health. Some clones in this sample may be carry-over from other donors' samples.

This clone was seen a handful of times. The V call is TRBV4-3, the J call TRBJ2-7; D is tentatively TRBD1 or TRBD2 (6 bases each). V lost 4 bases and J lost 10, with 20 bases in between. The germline CDR1 and CDR2 sequences are LGHNA and YSLEER. CDR3 length equals 14 residues. CDR3: CASSRSWGGGQQYF. Here the CDR3 DNA reads TGCGCCAGCAGCCGCTCCTGGGGTGGGGGGCAACAGTACTTC.

The chain joins TRBV7-3 to TRBJ2-1, with D perhaps matching TRBD1 (8 bases). Germline V CDR1 and CDR2: SGHTA, FQGTGA. V shed 5 bases and J shed 9 bases, with 17 bases lying between them. The CDR3 consists of 14 residues. CDR3 DNA: TGTGCCAGCAGCACCACAGGGGGGGACGGTGAGCAGTTCTTC. Its protein product is CASSTTGGDGEQFF.